What follows are 25 T cell receptor beta chains derived from one specimen sequenced in a study of CD8+CD57+ T cells in acquired aplastic anemia. CDR3 and TCR beta VDJ profiling relied on a genomic DNA template. TCRdb independently ran MiXCR on the reads; one entry per CDR3 protein. The sample lists roughly 420,000 distinct CDR3 sequences, approximately 70% occurring once. Material for sequencing was sorted CD4+, CD8+, or CD8+CD57+ T cells (not recorded which) from PBMCs. All receptors come from a human donor in good health, serving as a control.

With regard to this clonotype: As the CDR3 is not closed by the conserved phenylalanine or tryptophan, this likely results from a read error. The limits of the CDR3 on the DNA are not certain, so only TCRdb's listed CDR3 is given. The gene calls are TRBV7-2 and TRBJ1-1. The germline V gene has CDR1 SGHTA and CDR2 FQGNSA. Including both end residues, the CDR3 is 13 amino acids long. The CDR3 reads CASKLGRTDSNQP.

On this clonotype: The junction departs from the called germline gene at one end, perhaps through a read error. This chain uses TRBV20-1 with TRBJ1-2; no reliable D call. The CDR3 totals 10 residues. Germline CDR1 reads DFQATT; CDR2 reads SNEGSKA (reference sequence). The CDR3 DNA is TGCAGTGCTAGACCTTCCGGCTACTCCTTC. The encoded protein is CSARPSGYSF.

Concerning this clonotype: At one end the junction does not follow the germline gene, possibly because of a read error. The J gene is TRBJ1-2, the V gene TRBV20-1; 7 bases align to TRBD1. Germline V gives CDR1 DFQATT, CDR2 SNEGSKA (reference sequence). The CDR3 extends over 11 amino acids. The CDR3 DNA follows: TGCAGTGCTCCCCGGCCGATAGGACAGGCTTTC. Translating gives CSAPRPIGQAF.

This clonotype came up once. This chain uses TRBV20-1 with TRBJ1-1, with 9 nucleotides matching TRBD1. There are 13 residues in the CDR3. Per germline, CDR1 DFQATT and CDR2 SNEGSKA (reference sequence). The DNA for the CDR3 is TGCAGCGCAATACAGGGGGCGAGCGCTGAAGCTTTCTTT. Protein: CSAIQGASAEAFF.

The chain joins TRBV12-3 or TRBV12-4 to TRBJ1-4; D uncertain. The CDR3 runs 16 residues. Trimming cost V 3 bases and J 5 bases, with 16 bases left between them. This chain's CDR3 is CASSLVLRGRNEKLFF. CDR3 sequence (DNA): TGTGCCAGCAGTTTGGTACTCCGAGGAAGAAATGAAAAACTGTTTTTT.

Remarks on this clonotype: A much larger clone lies a single base off, so this may be a read error. This chain uses TRBV5-1 with TRBJ1-4, with D perhaps matching TRBD1 (5 bases). CDR3 size: 19 residues. Germline values: CDR1 SGHRS, CDR2 YFSETQ. As DNA, the CDR3 is TGCGCCAGCAGGGAGGGTCTTGGACTAAATAGTGGGGCGAATGAAAGACTGTTTTTT. Encoded protein: CASREGLGLNSGANERLFF. The entire variable domain, with the rest obtained from reference TRBV5-1 and TRBJ1-4, is as follows: KAGVTQTPRYLIKTRGQQVTLSCSPISGHRSVSWYQQTPGQGLQFLFEYFSETQRNKGNFPGRFSGRQFSNSRSEMNVSTLELGDSALYLCASREGLGLNSGANERLFFGSGTQLSVL.

As concerns this clonotype: The final CDR3 position lacks the conserved phenylalanine or tryptophan, pointing to a likely read error. The limits of the CDR3 on the DNA are not certain, so only TCRdb's listed CDR3 is given. The chain is built from TRBV24-1 and TRBJ2-1; no check of the table's D call, TRBD2, against the DNA was made. CDR1 and CDR2 (germline): KGHDR, SFDVKD. The CDR3 comprises 17 residues, both ends counted. CDR3 sequence: CATSDPPIGKAFTQHFG.

With regard to this clonotype: With a much larger clone just one base away, this may be a read error. This chain joins TRBV7-2 and TRBJ2-2; 7 bases match TRBD1. The CDR3 spans 14 residues. Germline V gene sequence: CDR1 SGHTA, CDR2 FQGNSA. CDR3 in amino acids: CASSRDSRTGELLF. CDR3 bases: TGTGCCAGCAGCCGGGACAGCCGCACCGGGGAGCTGCTTTTT.

To note about this clonotype: A much larger clone differs by one base, so this may be a read error. The chain links TRBV6-1 to TRBJ1-5, with D possibly being TRBD1 (5 bases). This CDR3 is 14 amino acids long. The germline V gene has CDR1 MNHNS and CDR2 SASEGT. This chain's CDR3 is CASSEGVSNQPRHF. In DNA form, the CDR3 reads TGTGCCAGCAGTGAGGGGGTAAGCAATCAGCCCCGGCATTTT.

Many counts were recorded for this clonotype. This rearrangement joins TRBV2 to TRBJ2-5, with 7 bases matching TRBD1. This CDR3 contains 13 residues. J was trimmed by 5 bases and V by 4 bases; bases with no gene match: 4. CDR1 is SNHLY, CDR2 FYNNEI, per germline. In DNA, the CDR3 is TGTGCCAGCAGTGGACAGGGTGGTGAGACCCAGTACTTC. Protein sequence: CASSGQGGETQYF.

The DNA for the CDR3 is TGTGCCAGCAGGGGGACACGTGCTAGCACAGATACGCAGTATTTT. Encoded protein: CASRGTRASTDTQYF. The chain has TRBV7-6 and TRBJ2-3; TRBD1 might be the D (6 bases). This CDR3 contains 15 residues. Germline CDR1 is SGHVS and CDR2 is FNYEAQ. Between the trimmed V and J ends, which lost 6 bases and 0 bases, there was a span of 13 bases. Based on the CDR3 plus reference TRBV7-6 and TRBJ2-3, the full variable domain is GAGVSQSPRYKVTKRGQDVALRCDPISGHVSLYWYRQALGQGPEFLTYFNYEAQQDKSGLPNDRFSAERPEGSISTLTIQRTEQRDSAMYRCASRGTRASTDTQYFGPGTRLTVL.

The rearrangement uses TRBV9 and TRBJ1-3, with D possibly being TRBD1 (6 bases). The germline V gene encodes CDR1 SGDLS and CDR2 YYNGEE. The ends were cut back, 0 bases at V and 2 bases at J, with 9 bases in the middle. The CDR3 has 15 residues. CDR3 nucleotide sequence: TGTGCCAGCAGCGTAGACCAGGGGACTGGAAACACCATATATTTT. This gives the protein CASSVDQGTGNTIYF.

The rearrangement links TRBV7-9 to TRBJ1-4; D is unresolved. Between the trimmed V and J ends, which lost 10 bases and 11 bases, there was a span of 8 bases. CDR3 length: 9 amino acids. Germline V CDR1 and CDR2: SEHNR, FQNEAQ (reference sequence). In DNA, the CDR3 is TGTGCCAAACCGTACAAACTGTTTTTT. Protein product: CAKPYKLFF.

V gene TRBV10-1 combines with J gene TRBJ2-7; perhaps D is TRBD1 or TRBD2 (5 bases each). Trimming removed 4 bases from V and 5 bases from J, with 15 bases in between. There are 14 residues in the CDR3. Germline lookup yields CDR1 WNHNN and CDR2 SYGVQD (reference sequence). CDR3 sequence reads: CASSAGTTANEQYF. The CDR3 DNA reads as TGCGCCAGCAGTGCCGGGACCACCGCCAACGAGCAGTACTTC.

With regard to this clonotype: A junction boundary mismatches the germline segment, possibly from a read error. The gene calls are TRBV9 and TRBJ1-6; no reliable D call. Germline CDR1 and CDR2: SGDLS and YYNGEE. The CDR3 length is 13 residues. The CDR3 DNA is TGTGCCAGCAGCCATCGGACGGATCCTTACTATGGCTTT. This sequence encodes CASSHRTDPYYGF.

This chain connects TRBV19 to TRBJ2-3; D is uncertain. Germline CDR1 is LNHDA and CDR2 is SQIVND (reference sequence). The CDR3 length is 13 residues. The V gene lost 5 bases and the J gene lost 7 bases, with 13 bases spanning the gap. CDR3 sequence: CASSPQVAHTQYF. CDR3 DNA sequence: TGTGCCAGTAGTCCCCAGGTTGCCCATACGCAGTATTTT.

Remarks on this clonotype: The CDR3 end shows no conserved phenylalanine or tryptophan, and so a read error is likely. The limits of the CDR3 on the DNA are not certain, so only TCRdb's listed CDR3 is given. The rearrangement joins TRBV24-1 to TRBJ1-6; the table assigns TRBD1, which was not confirmed against the DNA. In germline, CDR1 is KGHDR, CDR2 SFDVKD. The CDR3 totals 16 residues, both ends included. CDR3 sequence: CATTTGQGRNDQSFGP.

This chain connects TRBV9 to TRBJ2-7, with a tentative D call TRBD1 (6 bases). Trimming removed 4 bases at V and 7 bases at J, with 15 bases between. Germline V gives CDR1 SGDLS, CDR2 YYNGEE. There are 13 residues in the CDR3. The CDR3 here is CASSTQGTGEQYF. CDR3 DNA: TGTGCCAGCAGCACACAGGGTACGGGGGAGCAGTACTTC.

This clonotype has just one count. At one end, the junction sequence differs from germline, possibly due to a read error. This sequence joins TRBV7-8 and TRBJ1-2, with D hard to call. The CDR3 sequence is 17 residues long. Germline CDR1 reads SGHVS; CDR2 reads FQNEAQ. Here the CDR3 reads CATSIVTGFGTEAGYTF. The CDR3 nucleotides are TGTGCCACCAGCATAGTTACGGGGTTCGGCACAGAGGCTGGCTACACCTTC.

CDR3 DNA sequence: TGTGCCAGCAGCCATGAGCCGTATGAGCAGTTCTTC. This codes for CASSHEPYEQFF. The chain is built from TRBV7-3 and TRBJ2-1, with D hard to call. Trimming pared 5 bases from V and 8 bases from J, leaving 10 bases between. The CDR3 covers 12 residues. The germline CDR1 and CDR2 sequences are SGHTA and FQGTGA.

In regard to this clonotype: At one end the junction does not follow the germline gene, possibly because of a read error. The chain carries TRBV5-1 and TRBJ2-3; no clear D. This CDR3 is built from 12 residues. Germline-derived CDR1 and CDR2 are SGHRS and YFSETQ. The CDR3 DNA is TGTGCCAGCAGCTCCGCCGCAGATACGCAGTATTTT. It is translated as CASSSAADTQYF.

This chain links TRBV7-2 with TRBJ2-6, with a possible D match to TRBD2 (7 bases). Trimming removed 5 bases at V and 4 bases at J, with 15 bases between. The germline gives CDR1 SGHTA, CDR2 FQGNSA. The CDR3 sequence is 16 residues long. CDR3 coding DNA: TGTGCCAGCAGCGAAGGCGGGGGCTCGGGGGCCAACGTCCTGACTTTC. This gives the protein CASSEGGGSGANVLTF.

The rearrangement uses TRBV10-3 and TRBJ2-2; 7 bases map to TRBD1. J was trimmed by 2 bases and V by 7 bases; bases with no gene match: 10. In germline, CDR1 is ENHRY, CDR2 SYGVKD. The CDR3 is 16 amino acids. The CDR3 is CAITGTESGNTGELFF. CDR3 DNA sequence: TGTGCCATCACTGGGACAGAATCTGGAAACACCGGGGAGCTGTTTTTT.

This clonotype was counted many times. The rearrangement joins TRBV6-6 to TRBJ1-1; D is perhaps TRBD1 (6 bases). Germline V gene lookup returns CDR1 MNHNY and CDR2 SVGAGI (reference sequence). The V end was cut by 5 bases, the J end by 1 base, with 8 bases between. CDR3 length: 13 amino acids. CDR3 sequence: CASSRQENTEAFF. CDR3 coding DNA: TGTGCCAGCAGTCGACAGGAGAACACTGAAGCTTTCTTT.

This clonotype was counted only a few times. The V call is TRBV7-8, the J call TRBJ2-7, with D uncertain. Per germline, CDR1 SGHVS and CDR2 FQNEAQ. CDR3 length: 15 amino acids. V lost 0 bases and J lost 0, with 9 bases in between. The CDR3 coding sequence is TGTGCCAGCAGCTTAGCAAGTGGAAACTCCTACGAGCAGTACTTC. This translates into CASSLASGNSYEQYF. The variable domain in full, with the rest retrieved from reference TRBV7-8 and TRBJ2-7, is GAGVSQSPRYKVAKRGQDVALRCDPISGHVSLFWYQQALGQGPEFLTYFQNEAQLDKSGLPSDRFFAERPEGSVSTLKIQRTQQEDSAVYLCASSLASGNSYEQYFGPGTRLTVT.